This TCR beta chain originates from a study of tumor-infiltrating lymphocytes in primary liver carcinoma. Germline V gene data show CDR1 as MNHNS and CDR2 as SASEGT. V was trimmed by 0 bases and J by 3 bases, leaving 14 bases between them. CDR3 length: 17 residues. The source of the blood RNA was unsorted whole blood, and germline DNA was extracted as well. What was collected before surgery was about 4 milliliters of peripheral blood. This clonotype showed up just once. A much larger clonotype is one base distant, so this may be a read error. From 450 to 600 ng total RNA, TCR beta cDNA was generated with a primer in the constant region. Each TCR beta library was derived from three nested multiplex PCR rounds that employed slightly modified ARM-PCR. The two initial PCR rounds, about 9 cycles each, used TRBV1-TRBV30 forward and C-beta reverse primers. In TCRdb, the multiplex PCR reads were re-called with MiXCR into one record per CDR3 protein. The table shows 300,000 to 350,000 distinct CDR3 sequences, with roughly 61% occurring only once.

The chain combines TRBV6-1 with TRBJ2-2, with no clear D. The receptor's source is a man aged 40-50 years with primary liver carcinoma and hepatitis B virus infection. The source material was peripheral blood. The CDR3 protein is CASSEASFVSHTGELFF. The CDR3 region has the DNA TGTGCCAGCAGTGAAGCTTCTTTTGTGTCGCACACCGGGGAGCTGTTTTTT.